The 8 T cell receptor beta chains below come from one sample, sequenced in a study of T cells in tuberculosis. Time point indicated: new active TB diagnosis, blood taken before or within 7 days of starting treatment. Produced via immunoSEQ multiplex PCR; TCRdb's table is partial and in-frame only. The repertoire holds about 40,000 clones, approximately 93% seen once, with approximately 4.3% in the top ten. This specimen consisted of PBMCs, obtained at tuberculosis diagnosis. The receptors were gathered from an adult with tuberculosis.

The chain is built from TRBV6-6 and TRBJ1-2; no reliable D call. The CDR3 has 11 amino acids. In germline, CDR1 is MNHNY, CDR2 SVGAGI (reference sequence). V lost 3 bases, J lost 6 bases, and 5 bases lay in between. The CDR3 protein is CASSYVDGYTF. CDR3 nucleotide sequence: TGTGCCAGCAGTTATGTAGATGGCTACACCTTC.

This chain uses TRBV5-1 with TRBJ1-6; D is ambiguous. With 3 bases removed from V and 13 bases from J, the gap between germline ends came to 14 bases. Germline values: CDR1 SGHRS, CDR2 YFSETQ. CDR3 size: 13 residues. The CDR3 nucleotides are TGCGCCAGCAGCTCGGGATTCGTGGGGCCCCTCCACTTT. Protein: CASSSGFVGPLHF.

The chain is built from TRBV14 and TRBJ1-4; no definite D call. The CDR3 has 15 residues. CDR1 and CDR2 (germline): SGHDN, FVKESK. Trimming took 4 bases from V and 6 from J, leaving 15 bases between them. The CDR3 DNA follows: TGTGCCAGCAGCCCCCGGGCGGGTGTTGATGAAAAACTGTTTTTT. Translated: CASSPRAGVDEKLFF.

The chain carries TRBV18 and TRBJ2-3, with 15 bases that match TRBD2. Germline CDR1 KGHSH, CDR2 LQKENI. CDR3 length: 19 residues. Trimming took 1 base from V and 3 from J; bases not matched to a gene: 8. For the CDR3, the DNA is TGTGCCAGCTCACCACTCGGACTAGCGGGGGGGCCTATAACAGATACGCAGTATTTT. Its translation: CASSPLGLAGGPITDTQYF. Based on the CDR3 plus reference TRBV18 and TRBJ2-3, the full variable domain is NAGVMQNPRHLVRRRGQEARLRCSPMKGHSHVYWYRQLPEEGLKFMVYLQKENIIDESGMPKERFSAEFPKEGPSILRIQQVVRGDSAAYFCASSPLGLAGGPITDTQYFGPGTRLTVL.

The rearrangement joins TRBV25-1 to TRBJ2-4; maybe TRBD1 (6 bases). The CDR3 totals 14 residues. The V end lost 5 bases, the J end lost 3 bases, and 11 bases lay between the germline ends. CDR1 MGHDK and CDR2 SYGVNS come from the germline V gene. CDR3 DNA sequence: TGTGCCAGCAGTTCAGGGGCGGGCAAAAACATTCAGTACTTC. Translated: CASSSGAGKNIQYF.

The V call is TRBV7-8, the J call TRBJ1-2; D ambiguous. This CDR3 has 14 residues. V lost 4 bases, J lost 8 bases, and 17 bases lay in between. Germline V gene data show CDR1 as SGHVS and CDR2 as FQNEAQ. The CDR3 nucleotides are TGTGCCAGCAGCTCCGACTTAGGTCCCTTAGGCTACACCTTC. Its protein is CASSSDLGPLGYTF.

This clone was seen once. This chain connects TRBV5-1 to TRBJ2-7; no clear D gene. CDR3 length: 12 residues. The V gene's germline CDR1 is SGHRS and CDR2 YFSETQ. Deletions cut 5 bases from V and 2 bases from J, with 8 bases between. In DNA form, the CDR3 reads TGCGCCAGCAGGGAGCAAACCTACGAGCAGTACTTC. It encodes CASREQTYEQYF.

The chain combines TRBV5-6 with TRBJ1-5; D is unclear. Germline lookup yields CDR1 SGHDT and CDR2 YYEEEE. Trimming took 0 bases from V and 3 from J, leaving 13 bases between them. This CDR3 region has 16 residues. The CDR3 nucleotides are TGTGCCAGCAGCTTGGGCCCACTGTCGTACAATCAGCCCCAGCATTTT. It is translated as CASSLGPLSYNQPQHF.